This TCR beta chain emerged from a study of blood T cell repertoires in COVID-19 (dated by TCRdb to about 2020). Looking at the study overall: Collaborator samples came from the United States, Italy and Spain and covered acute and convalescent phases of COVID-19. The material from the prospective study consisted of cDNA or gDNA derived from T cells, B-cell-depleted T cells, or PBMCs. The dataset comprised deeply sampled blood TCRbeta repertoires from subjects exposed to, actively infected with, or recovered from COVID-19. A freely available public database, intended as a resource for researchers studying the immune response to SARS-CoV-2, is where the repertoires were released. The samples were drawn from the first 160 participants of the ongoing ImmuneRACE study and from about 1,200 subjects provided by 6 global collaborators. Sample metadata almost always included a de-identified subject ID, COVID-19 status, age in years and sex. Where available, HLA class I and class II types were taken from metadata supplied by the sample provider and were not determined by assay-based typing.

Study-wide findings and limitations: Clinical and demographic metadata were provided uncurated, with the amount varying by source and participant.

Collaborating institutions collected whole blood in K2EDTA tubes following their own protocols. For TCRbeta analysis, collaborators shipped samples as frozen whole blood, isolated PBMCs, or DNA extracted from either of those sample types. Worth noting for this clone: The target of this receptor is not known. Base qualities were left out, and no much larger clone turns up one base away. The identical CDR3 is also encoded by other nucleotide sequences in the sample.

In the germline V gene, CDR1 corresponds to MGHRA and CDR2 to YSYEKL. Measured from the cysteine to the phenylalanine, the CDR3 is 15 residues long. Only the CDR3 DNA is retained, 45 bases long and in frame from the first base. Germline trimming: 3 bases from V, 2 bases from J; junction bases outside gene matches: 1. The immunoSEQ Assay, a bias-controlled multiplex PCR, was used to amplify TCRbeta CDR3 regions from genomic DNA. Concerning the study's data processing: Nucleated cell counts per sample were estimated from amplification of reference gene primers within the assay. Sequence reads were collapsed and filtered to measure the absolute abundance of every unique TCRbeta CDR3 rearrangement. For each sample, productive Simpson clonality was calculated as the square root of Simpson's diversity index across productive rearrangements. The table was pulled from immuneACCESS by TCRdb, which kept in-frame rearrangements only. Such tables lose some clones; where checked, under half of the loss comes from unresolved V genes, and the rest has no known cause. That table supplies the V and J calls and clone size; D and trimming were determined from the DNA. This sample is represented by 150,000 to 200,000 clones; approximately 83% of them were singletons. The top ten clones comprise around 3% of the sample.

This chain is built from TRBV4-1 and TRBJ2-4; TRBD1 matches 10 bases in the middle. The clonotype originates from a man in his 60s with acute or convalescent COVID-19. Sequenced material: peripheral blood. Read as DNA, the sequence is TGCGCCAGCAGCCAGGGACAGGGGACCAAAAACATTCAGTACTTC. It translates to CASSQGQGTKNIQYF.